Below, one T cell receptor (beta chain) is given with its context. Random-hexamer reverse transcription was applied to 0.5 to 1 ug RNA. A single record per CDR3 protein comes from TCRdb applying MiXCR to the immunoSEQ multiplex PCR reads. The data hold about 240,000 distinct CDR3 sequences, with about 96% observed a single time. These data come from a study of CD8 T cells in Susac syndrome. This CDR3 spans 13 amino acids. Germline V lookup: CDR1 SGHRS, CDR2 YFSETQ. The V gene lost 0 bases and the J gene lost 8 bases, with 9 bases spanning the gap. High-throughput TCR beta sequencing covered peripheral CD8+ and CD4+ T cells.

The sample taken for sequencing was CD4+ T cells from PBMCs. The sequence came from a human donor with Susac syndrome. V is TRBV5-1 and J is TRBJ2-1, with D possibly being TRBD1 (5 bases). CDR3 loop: CASSLEGLDEQFF. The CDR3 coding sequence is TGCGCCAGCAGCTTGGAGGGGTTGGATGAGCAGTTCTTC.